Following are 4 T cell receptor beta chains from one sample sequenced in a study of blood T cell repertoires in COVID-19. The protocol was immunoSEQ multiplex PCR, while the TCRdb copy is restricted to in-frame clones and leaves out a portion. The sample lists about 210,000 clones, just under 85% occurring once. Sequenced material: peripheral blood. Source of these receptors: a woman aged 50 to 60 with active or convalescent COVID-19.

The chain links TRBV18 to TRBJ2-7, with a possible D match to TRBD1 (6 bases). Trimming pared 5 bases from V and 3 bases from J, leaving 14 bases between. CDR1 is KGHSH and CDR2 is LQKENI in the germline V gene. The CDR3 has 14 amino acids. This chain's CDR3 is CASSRGQRDYEQYV. For the CDR3, the DNA is TGTGCCAGCTCAAGAGGACAGAGAGACTACGAGCAGTACGTC.

CDR3 in DNA: TGCAGCGCCGATGGGGGCCTCTCCACCGGGGAGCTGTTTTTT. Encoded protein: CSADGGLSTGELFF. This rearrangement joins TRBV29-1 to TRBJ2-2, with a tentative D call TRBD1 (6 bases). There are 14 residues in the CDR3. Germline V CDR1 and CDR2: SQVTM, ANQGSEA. Trimming left V 7 bases short and J 4 bases short, with 16 bases between.

The sample holds one count of this clone. This CDR3 reads CASSARNTGELFF. DNA for the CDR3: TGTGCCAGCAGTGCTAGGAACACCGGGGAGCTGTTTTTT. The chain links TRBV2 to TRBJ2-2, with no clear D. V was cut by 4 bases and J by 1 base, with 4 bases left in between. Per germline, CDR1 SNHLY and CDR2 FYNNEI. This CDR3 has 13 amino acids.

This rearrangement joins TRBV20-1 to TRBJ2-7; 7 bases fit TRBD2. V was pared by 6 bases and J by 9 bases, with 8 bases of the junction left unmatched. The CDR3 is 11 residues long. The germline gives CDR1 DFQATT, CDR2 SNEGSKA (reference sequence). The CDR3 here is CSAPKGEGQYF. Written as DNA, the CDR3 is TGCAGTGCCCCGAAAGGGGAGGGGCAGTACTTC.